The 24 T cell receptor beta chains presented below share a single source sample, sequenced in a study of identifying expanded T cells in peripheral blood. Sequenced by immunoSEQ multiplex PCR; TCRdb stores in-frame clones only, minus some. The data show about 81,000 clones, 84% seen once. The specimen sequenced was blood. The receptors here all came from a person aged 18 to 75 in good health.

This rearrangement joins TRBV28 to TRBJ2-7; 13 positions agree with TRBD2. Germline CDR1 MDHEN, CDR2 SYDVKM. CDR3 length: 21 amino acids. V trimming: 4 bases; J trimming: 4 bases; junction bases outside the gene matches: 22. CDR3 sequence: CASSSPLPGLAGKGLGYEQYF. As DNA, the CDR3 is TGTGCCAGCAGTTCACCCCTCCCGGGACTAGCGGGGAAGGGGCTCGGGTACGAGCAGTACTTC.

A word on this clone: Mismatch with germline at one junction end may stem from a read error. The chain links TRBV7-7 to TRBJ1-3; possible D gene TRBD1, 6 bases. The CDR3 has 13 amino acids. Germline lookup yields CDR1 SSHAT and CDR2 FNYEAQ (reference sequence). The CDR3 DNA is TGTGCTAGCAGCCCAGGACAGGGAAACACCATATATTTT. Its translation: CASSPGQGNTIYF.

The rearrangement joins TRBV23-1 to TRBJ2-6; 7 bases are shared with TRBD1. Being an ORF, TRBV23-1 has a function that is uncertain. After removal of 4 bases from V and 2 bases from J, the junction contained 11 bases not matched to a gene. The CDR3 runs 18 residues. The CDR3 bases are TGCGCCAGCAGTCGTCATCAATACAGGGGAACTGGGGCCAACGTCCTGACTTTC. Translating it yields CASSRHQYRGTGANVLTF.

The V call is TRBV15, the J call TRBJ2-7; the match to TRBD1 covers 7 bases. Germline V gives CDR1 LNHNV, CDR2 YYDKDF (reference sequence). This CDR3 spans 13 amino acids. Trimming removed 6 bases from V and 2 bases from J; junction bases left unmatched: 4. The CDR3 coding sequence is TGTGCCACCAGTAAGGGACAGCCCTACGAGCAGTACTTC. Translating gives CATSKGQPYEQYF.

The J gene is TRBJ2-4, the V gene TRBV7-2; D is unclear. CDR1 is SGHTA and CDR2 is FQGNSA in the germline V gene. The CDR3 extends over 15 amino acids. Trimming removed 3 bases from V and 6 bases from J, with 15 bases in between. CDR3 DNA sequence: TGTGCCAGCAGCTTCGCCGGCACTCCGGGAAACATTCAGTACTTC. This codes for CASSFAGTPGNIQYF.

CDR3 protein: CSVAQVGGAGHEQYF. CDR3 nucleotide sequence: TGCAGCGTGGCTCAAGTGGGGGGCGCGGGTCACGAGCAGTACTTC. This chain uses TRBV29-1 with TRBJ2-7; D is possibly TRBD1 or TRBD2 (6 bases each). The CDR3 covers 15 residues. Germline loops: CDR1 SQVTM, CDR2 ANQGSEA. The ends were cut back, 6 bases at V and 5 bases at J, with 23 bases in the middle.

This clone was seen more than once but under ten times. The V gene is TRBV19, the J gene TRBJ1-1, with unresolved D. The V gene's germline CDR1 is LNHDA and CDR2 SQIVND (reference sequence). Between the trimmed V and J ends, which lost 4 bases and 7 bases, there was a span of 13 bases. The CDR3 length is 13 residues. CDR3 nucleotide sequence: TGTGCCAGTAGTACCCATCTCGATGGTGAAGCTTTCTTT. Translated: CASSTHLDGEAFF. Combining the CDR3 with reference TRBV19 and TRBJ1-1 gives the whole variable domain DGGITQSPKYLFRKEGQNVTLSCEQNLNHDAMYWYRQDPGQGLRLIYYSQIVNDFQKGDIAEGYSVSREKKESFPLTVTSAQKNPTAFYLCASSTHLDGEAFFGQGTRLTVV.

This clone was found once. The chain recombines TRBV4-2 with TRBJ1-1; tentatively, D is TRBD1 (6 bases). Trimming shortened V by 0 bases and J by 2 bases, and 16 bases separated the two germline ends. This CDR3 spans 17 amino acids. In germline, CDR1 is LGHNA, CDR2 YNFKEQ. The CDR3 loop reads CASSQEGTPLFNTEAFF. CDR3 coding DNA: TGTGCCAGCAGCCAAGAAGGGACACCATTATTTAACACTGAAGCTTTCTTT.

The chain's CDR3 is CASSYGTGYSYEQYF. The CDR3 coding sequence is TGTGCCAGCAGCTATGGTACAGGGTATTCCTACGAGCAGTACTTC. The chain couples TRBV5-6 to TRBJ2-7; a possible D gene is TRBD1 (6 bases). V dropped 3 bases and J dropped 1 base, with 14 bases sitting between them. CDR1 and CDR2 from the germline V gene are SGHDT and YYEEEE. This CDR3 has 15 residues. The variable domain in full, with the rest retrieved from reference TRBV5-6 and TRBJ2-7, is DAGVTQSPTHLIKTRGQQVTLRCSPKSGHDTVSWYQQALGQGPQFIFQYYEEEERQRGNFPDRFSGHQFPNYSSELNVNALLLGDSALYLCASSYGTGYSYEQYFGPGTRLTVT.

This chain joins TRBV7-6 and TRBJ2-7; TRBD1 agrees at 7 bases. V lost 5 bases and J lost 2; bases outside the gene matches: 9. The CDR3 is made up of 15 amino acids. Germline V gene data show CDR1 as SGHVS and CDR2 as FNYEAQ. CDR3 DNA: TGTGCCAGCAGCCCCGACAGGGTAGGAACCTACGAGCAGTACTTC. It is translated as CASSPDRVGTYEQYF.

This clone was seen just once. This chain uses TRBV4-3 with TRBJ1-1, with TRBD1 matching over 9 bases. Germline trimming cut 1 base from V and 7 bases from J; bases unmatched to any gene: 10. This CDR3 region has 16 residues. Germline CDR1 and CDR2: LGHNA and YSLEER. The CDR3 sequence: CASSQGGIATGGEAFF. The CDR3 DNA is TGCGCCAGCAGCCAAGGGGGCATCGCGACAGGGGGTGAAGCTTTCTTT.

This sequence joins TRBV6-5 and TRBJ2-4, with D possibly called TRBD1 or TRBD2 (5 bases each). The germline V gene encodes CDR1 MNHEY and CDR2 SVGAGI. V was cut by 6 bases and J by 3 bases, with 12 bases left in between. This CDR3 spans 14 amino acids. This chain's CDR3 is CASSPGTVKNIQYF. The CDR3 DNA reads TGTGCCAGCAGCCCGGGGACGGTCAAAAACATTCAGTACTTC.

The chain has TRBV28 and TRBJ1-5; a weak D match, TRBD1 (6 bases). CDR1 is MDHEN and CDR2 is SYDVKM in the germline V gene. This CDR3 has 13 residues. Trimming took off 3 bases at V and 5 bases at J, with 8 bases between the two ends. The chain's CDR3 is CASSLQGYQPQHF. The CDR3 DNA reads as TGTGCCAGCAGTTTGCAGGGGTATCAGCCCCAGCATTTT.

CDR3 loop: CASSLAQGSDTQYF. The CDR3 nucleotides are TGTGCCAGCAGCTTGGCACAGGGTTCAGATACGCAGTATTTT. The V call is TRBV7-2, the J call TRBJ2-3; possibly TRBD1 for D (6 bases). CDR3 length: 14 residues. V was clipped by 3 bases and J by 4 bases, with 11 bases between them. Germline CDR1 is SGHTA and CDR2 is FQGNSA.

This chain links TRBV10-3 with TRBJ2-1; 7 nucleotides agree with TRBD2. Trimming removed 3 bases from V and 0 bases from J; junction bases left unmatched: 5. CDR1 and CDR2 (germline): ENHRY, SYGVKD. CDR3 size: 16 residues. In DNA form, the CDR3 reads TGTGCCATCAGTGACAAAGCGGGGAGCTCCTACAATGAGCAGTTCTTC. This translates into CAISDKAGSSYNEQFF.

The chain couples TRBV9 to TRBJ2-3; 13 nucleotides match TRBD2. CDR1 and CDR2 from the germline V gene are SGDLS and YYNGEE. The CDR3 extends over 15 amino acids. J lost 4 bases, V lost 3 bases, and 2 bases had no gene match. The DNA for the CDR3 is TGTGCCAGCAGCGCACTAGCGGGAGGGGCAGATACGCAGTATTTT. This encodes CASSALAGGADTQYF.

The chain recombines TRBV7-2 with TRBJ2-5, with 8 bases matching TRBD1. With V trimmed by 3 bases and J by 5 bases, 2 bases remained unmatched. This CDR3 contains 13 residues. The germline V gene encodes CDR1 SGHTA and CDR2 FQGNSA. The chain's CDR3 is CASSLGQAETQYF. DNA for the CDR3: TGTGCCAGCAGCTTGGGACAGGCGGAGACCCAGTACTTC.

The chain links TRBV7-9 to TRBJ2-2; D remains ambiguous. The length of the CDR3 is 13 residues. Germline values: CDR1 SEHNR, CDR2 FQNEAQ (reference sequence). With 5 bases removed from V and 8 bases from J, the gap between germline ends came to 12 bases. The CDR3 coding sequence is TGTGCCAGCAGCCCAGCCGTACCTGGGGAGCTGTTTTTT. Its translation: CASSPAVPGELFF.

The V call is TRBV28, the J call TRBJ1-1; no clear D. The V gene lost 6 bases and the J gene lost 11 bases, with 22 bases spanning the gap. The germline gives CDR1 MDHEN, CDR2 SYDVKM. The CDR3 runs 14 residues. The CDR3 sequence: CASSTTGPLPEAFF. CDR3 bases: TGTGCCAGCAGCACCACTGGGCCCCTCCCGGAGGCTTTCTTT.

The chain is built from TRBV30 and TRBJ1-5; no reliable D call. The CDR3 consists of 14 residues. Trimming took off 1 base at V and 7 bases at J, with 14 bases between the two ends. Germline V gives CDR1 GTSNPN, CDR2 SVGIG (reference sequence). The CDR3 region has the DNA TGTGCCTGGAGTGGCCAGATAGGGAACCAGCCCCAGCATTTT. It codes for CAWSGQIGNQPQHF.

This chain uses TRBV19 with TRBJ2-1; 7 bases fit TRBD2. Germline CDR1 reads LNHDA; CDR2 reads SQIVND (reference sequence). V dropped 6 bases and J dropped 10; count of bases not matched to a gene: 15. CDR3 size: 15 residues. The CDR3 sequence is CASRPEAGPSREQFF. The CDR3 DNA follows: TGTGCCAGTAGACCCGAAGCGGGACCCTCTCGAGAGCAGTTCTTC.

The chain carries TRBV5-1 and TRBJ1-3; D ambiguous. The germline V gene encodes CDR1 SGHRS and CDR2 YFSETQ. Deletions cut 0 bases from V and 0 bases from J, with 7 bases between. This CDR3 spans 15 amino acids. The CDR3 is CASSLEAYSGNTIYF. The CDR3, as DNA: TGCGCCAGCAGCTTGGAGGCGTACTCTGGAAACACCATATATTTT.

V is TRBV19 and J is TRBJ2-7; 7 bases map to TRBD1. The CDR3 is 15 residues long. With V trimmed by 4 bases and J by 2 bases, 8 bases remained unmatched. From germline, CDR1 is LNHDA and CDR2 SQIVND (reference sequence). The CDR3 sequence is CASSTQGTVPYEQYF. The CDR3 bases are TGTGCCAGTAGTACGCAAGGGACAGTCCCCTACGAGCAGTACTTC.

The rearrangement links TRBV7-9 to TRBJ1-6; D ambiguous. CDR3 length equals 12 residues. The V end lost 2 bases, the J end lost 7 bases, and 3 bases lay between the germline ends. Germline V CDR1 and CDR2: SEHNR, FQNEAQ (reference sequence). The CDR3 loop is CASSLINSPLHF. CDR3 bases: TGTGCCAGCAGCTTAATAAATTCACCCCTCCACTTT.